This note documents a single TCR beta chain sequence. Germline V gene lookup returns CDR1 SGHRS and CDR2 YFSETQ. V shed 0 bases, J shed 6 bases, and the junction held 6 bases outside the gene matches. This CDR3 spans 15 amino acids. Measured with immunoSEQ multiplex PCR; TCRdb has only the in-frame clones, and not every one. Of around 230,000 clones detected, roughly four fifths appear once; the ten largest clones hold approximately 9.6%. This entry comes from a study of blood T cell repertoires in COVID-19. The chain carries TRBV5-1 and TRBJ2-7, with 10 nucleotides matching TRBD2. Sequenced: peripheral blood. The source is an elderly woman with acute or convalescent COVID-19. DNA of the CDR3: TGCGCCAGCAGCTTGGTAGCTAGCGGGGGAGTCGAGCAGTACTTC. It encodes CASSLVASGGVEQYF.